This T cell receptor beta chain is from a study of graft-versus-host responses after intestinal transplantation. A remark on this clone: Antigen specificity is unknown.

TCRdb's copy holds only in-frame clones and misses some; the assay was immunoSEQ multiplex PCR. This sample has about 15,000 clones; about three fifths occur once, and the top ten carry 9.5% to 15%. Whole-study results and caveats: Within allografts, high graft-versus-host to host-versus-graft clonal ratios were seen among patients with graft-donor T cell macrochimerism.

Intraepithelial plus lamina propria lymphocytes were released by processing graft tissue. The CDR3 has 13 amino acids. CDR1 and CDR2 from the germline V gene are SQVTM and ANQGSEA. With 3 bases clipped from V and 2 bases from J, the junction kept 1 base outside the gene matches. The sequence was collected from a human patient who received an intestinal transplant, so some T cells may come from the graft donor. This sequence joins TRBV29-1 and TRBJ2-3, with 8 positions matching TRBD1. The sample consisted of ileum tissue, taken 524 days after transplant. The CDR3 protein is CSVDQGATDTQYF. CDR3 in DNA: TGCAGCGTTGACCAGGGGGCCACAGATACGCAGTATTTT.